Shown below are 26 T cell receptor beta chains from a single sample sequenced in a study of T cell responses to AZD1222 COVID-19 vaccine. Data came from immunoSEQ multiplex PCR; TCRdb stores just in-frame clones and leaves some out. The sample lists approximately 100,000 clones, 93% occurring once. The source was peripheral blood, collected on day 0 of AZD1222 vaccination. The receptor source for this set is an adult in good health.

J is TRBJ2-5 and V is TRBV5-5; 9 bases match TRBD2. V was pared by 4 bases and J by 3 bases, with 7 bases of the junction left unmatched. There are 15 residues in the CDR3. The germline V gene encodes CDR1 SGHKS and CDR2 YYEKEE (reference sequence). CDR3 sequence reads: CASSAGGTIEETQYF. The CDR3 nucleotides read TGTGCCAGCAGCGCGGGGGGGACTATAGAAGAGACCCAGTACTTC.

The rearrangement joins TRBV28 to TRBJ1-6; D is ambiguous. Germline V CDR1 and CDR2: MDHEN, SYDVKM. The CDR3 is made up of 13 amino acids. The V end lost 5 bases, the J end lost 6 bases, and 8 bases lay between the germline ends. Here the CDR3 reads CASSPGVNSPLHF. In nucleotides, the CDR3 is TGTGCCAGCAGTCCCGGGGTTAATTCACCCCTCCACTTT.

This clone has only one observation. The CDR3 bases are TGTGCCAGCAGTTACGAGCCTAGCGGGAGCTACGAGCAGTACTTC. Translated: CASSYEPSGSYEQYF. The chain joins TRBV6-6 to TRBJ2-7; the match to TRBD2 covers 10 bases. The length of the CDR3 is 15 residues. The V gene end was trimmed by 2 bases and the J gene end by 3 bases; junction bases not matched to a gene: 4. CDR1 and CDR2 from the germline V gene are MNHNY and SVGAGI (reference sequence).

Of note for this clone: The junction differs from germline at one of its ends, possibly a read error. The rearrangement links TRBV29-1 to TRBJ2-7, with D unresolved. Germline CDR1 and CDR2: SQVTM and ANQGSEA. The CDR3 has 11 amino acids. The CDR3 spells CSVGNSDEQYF. CDR3 nucleotide sequence: TGCAGCGTAGGGAACTCCGACGAGCAGTACTTC.

This sequence joins TRBV29-1 and TRBJ2-5; the D gene is possibly TRBD2 (6 bases). CDR3 size: 13 residues. The V gene's germline CDR1 is SQVTM and CDR2 ANQGSEA. Trimming removed 4 bases at V and 2 bases at J, with 11 bases between. CDR3 residues: CSVGLGLQETQYF. The CDR3 DNA reads as TGCAGCGTTGGACTCGGACTACAAGAGACCCAGTACTTC.

J is TRBJ1-1 and V is TRBV18, with no clear D. This CDR3 spans 14 amino acids. CDR1 KGHSH and CDR2 LQKENI come from the germline V gene. Trimming shortened V by 2 bases and J by 0 bases, and 7 bases separated the two germline ends. The CDR3 DNA reads as TGTGCCAGCTCACCATCCGCTTTGAACACTGAAGCTTTCTTT. Amino acids: CASSPSALNTEAFF.

V and J are TRBV7-2 and TRBJ1-6; weak D call: TRBD1 (6 bases). Trimming took off 3 bases at V and 10 bases at J, with 13 bases between the two ends. CDR1 is SGHTA and CDR2 is FQGNSA in the germline V gene. This CDR3 is 14 amino acids long. The CDR3 DNA sequence: TGTGCCAGCAGCTTCTTCTTGGACAGCTCACCCCTCCACTTT. Amino acids: CASSFFLDSSPLHF. Drawing the rest from reference TRBV7-2 and TRBJ1-6, the complete variable domain is GAGVSQSPSNKVTEKGKDVELRCDPISGHTALYWYRQSLGQGLEFLIYFQGNSAPDKSGLPSDRFSAERTGGSVSTLTIQRTQQEDSAVYLCASSFFLDSSPLHFGNGTRLTVT.

The J gene is TRBJ2-1, the V gene TRBV27; TRBD1 agrees at 10 bases. The CDR3 contains 17 residues. Per the germline V gene, CDR1 is MNHEY and CDR2 is SMNVEV (reference sequence). J was trimmed by 3 bases and V by 5 bases; bases with no gene match: 10. Here the CDR3 DNA reads TGTGCCAGCAGTCAATTATCCGGGACAGGGGACTACAATGAGCAGTTCTTC. It encodes CASSQLSGTGDYNEQFF.

The CDR3 protein is CSVEVGETQYF. The CDR3 bases are TGCAGCGTTGAAGTTGGGGAGACCCAGTACTTC. This sequence joins TRBV29-1 and TRBJ2-5, with unresolved D. V lost 1 base to trimming and J lost 5 bases, with 5 bases between them. The CDR3 extends over 11 amino acids. Germline V gene lookup returns CDR1 SQVTM and CDR2 ANQGSEA. Filled out from reference TRBV29-1 and TRBJ2-5, the complete variable domain reads SAVISQKPSRDICQRGTSLTIQCQVDSQVTMMFWYRQQPGQSLTLIATANQGSEATYESGFVIDKFPISRPNLTFSTLTVSNMSPEDSSIYLCSVEVGETQYFGPGTRLLVL.

This rearrangement joins TRBV3-1 (or the pseudogene TRBV3-2) to TRBJ2-5; D is unclear. V was trimmed by 1 base and J by 1 base, leaving 1 base between them. The CDR3 is 12 residues long. CDR1 is LGHDT, CDR2 YNNKEL, per germline (reference sequence). CDR3 bases: TGTGCCAGCAGCCAAGTCCAAGAGACCCAGTACTTC. It encodes CASSQVQETQYF.

This clone occurred once. V and J are TRBV20-1 and TRBJ1-4; no clear D gene. Germline V gene sequence: CDR1 DFQATT, CDR2 SNEGSKA (reference sequence). With 0 bases removed from V and 4 bases from J, the gap between germline ends came to 0 bases. CDR3 size: 11 residues. In nucleotides, the CDR3 is TGCAGTGCTAGAGATAATGAAAAACTGTTTTTT. Translated, it gives CSARDNEKLFF.

This chain links TRBV19 with TRBJ1-5; D unresolved. Germline V gene sequence: CDR1 LNHDA, CDR2 SQIVND (reference sequence). V was trimmed by 6 bases and J by 0 bases, leaving 9 bases between them. The CDR3 has 14 residues. CDR3 in amino acids: CASRGRNSNQPQHF. The CDR3 bases are TGTGCCAGTAGGGGCAGAAATAGCAATCAGCCCCAGCATTTT.

This clone was seen only once. The genes are TRBV29-1 and TRBJ2-7; D may correspond to TRBD1 or TRBD2 (5 bases each). Germline CDR1 is SQVTM and CDR2 is ANQGSEA. V gave up 7 bases and J gave up 0 bases, with 13 bases separating them. The CDR3 runs 13 residues. The CDR3 sequence is CSASGTDSYEQYF. The CDR3 region has the DNA TGCAGCGCCTCCGGGACGGACTCCTACGAGCAGTACTTC.

The V and J genes are TRBV3-1 (or the pseudogene TRBV3-2) and TRBJ1-5; D is unresolved. This CDR3 is 12 amino acids long. Germline V gene sequence: CDR1 LGHDT, CDR2 YNNKEL (reference sequence). The ends were cut back, 1 base at V and 8 bases at J, with 6 bases in the middle. CDR3 amino acids: CASSQGREPQHF. The DNA of the CDR3 is TGTGCCAGCAGCCAAGGGAGGGAGCCCCAGCATTTT.

The chain has TRBV13 and TRBJ1-1, with D unresolved. The ends were cut back, 5 bases at V and 6 bases at J, with 13 bases in the middle. This CDR3 spans 13 amino acids. Germline CDR1 and CDR2: PRHDT and FYEKMQ (reference sequence). CDR3 sequence (DNA): TGTGCCAGCAGCCACCGGCTAGGTGCTGAAGCTTTCTTT. Protein sequence: CASSHRLGAEAFF.

The rearrangement links TRBV10-3 to TRBJ2-7; 7 bases fit TRBD2. Germline V gene data show CDR1 as ENHRY and CDR2 as SYGVKD. The V and J ends lost 2 bases and 0 bases, in that order; junction bases with no gene match: 10. The CDR3 totals 17 residues. CDR3 sequence: CAISEGSGRGSSYEQYF. CDR3 in DNA: TGTGCCATCAGTGAGGGGAGCGGGCGGGGGAGCTCCTACGAGCAGTACTTC.

V usage is TRBV4-1 and J usage is TRBJ2-1; 7 nucleotides agree with TRBD2. V shed 0 bases and J 6 bases; nucleotides not matched to a gene: 5. The CDR3 is 15 amino acids. Germline CDR1 reads MGHRA; CDR2 reads YSYEKL. The CDR3, as DNA: TGCGCCAGCAGCCAAGAGTGGGGAGGGGTCAATGAGCAGTTCTTC. The encoded protein is CASSQEWGGVNEQFF.

The V and J genes are TRBV5-1 and TRBJ2-7, with D perhaps TRBD2 (5 bases). Trimming removed 4 bases from V and 2 bases from J, with 10 bases in between. Germline V gene data show CDR1 as SGHRS and CDR2 as YFSETQ. The CDR3 is 13 amino acids. CDR3 in amino acids: CASSSVRAYEQYF. The DNA for the CDR3 is TGCGCCAGCAGCAGCGTGAGGGCCTACGAGCAGTACTTC. Filled out from reference TRBV5-1 and TRBJ2-7, the complete variable domain reads KAGVTQTPRYLIKTRGQQVTLSCSPISGHRSVSWYQQTPGQGLQFLFEYFSETQRNKGNFPGRFSGRQFSNSRSEMNVSTLELGDSALYLCASSSVRAYEQYFGPGTRLTVT.

This sequence joins TRBV15 and TRBJ2-7; D may be TRBD2 (6 bases). The CDR3 has 15 amino acids. The V gene lost 0 bases and the J gene lost 6 bases, with 15 bases spanning the gap. In germline, CDR1 is LNHNV, CDR2 YYDKDF (reference sequence). The CDR3, as DNA: TGTGCCACCAGCAGAGATCGAGGAGGGAGTGGCGAGCAGTACTTC. It yields the protein CATSRDRGGSGEQYF.

The chain carries TRBV28 and TRBJ2-3; 13 bases align to TRBD2. There are 15 residues in the CDR3. The V gene end was trimmed by 6 bases and the J gene end by 11 bases; junction bases not matched to a gene: 11. Germline CDR1 and CDR2: MDHEN and SYDVKM. In DNA, the CDR3 is TGTGCCAGCAGCAAAACTAGCGGGAGGGCCCGGATGCAGTATTTT. Protein: CASSKTSGRARMQYF.

This clone was observed once. The genes are TRBV23-1 and TRBJ2-2; D ambiguous. TRBV23-1 is sorted into the ORF group, with uncertain function. V was pared by 0 bases and J by 0 bases, with 11 bases between. The CDR3 length is 17 residues. The CDR3 nucleotides are TGCGCCAGCAGTCAATCTCGGAACGGAGCGAACACCGGGGAGCTGTTTTTT. This translates into CASSQSRNGANTGELFF.

The chain combines TRBV12-3 or TRBV12-4 with TRBJ1-5; D uncertain. This CDR3 is 13 amino acids long. Trimming cost V 6 bases and J 7 bases, with 13 bases left between them. The CDR3 DNA reads TGTGCCAGCAGCCTCGGGTCGCGACAGCCCCAGCATTTT. The encoded protein is CASSLGSRQPQHF.

The rearrangement links TRBV9 to TRBJ1-1; possibly TRBD1 for D (5 bases). CDR1 SGDLS and CDR2 YYNGEE come from the germline V gene. The CDR3 runs to 17 residues. With 5 bases removed from V and 0 bases from J, the gap between germline ends came to 20 bases. CDR3 residues: CASSPQGEGIVNTEAFF. In DNA form, the CDR3 reads TGTGCCAGCAGTCCTCAGGGAGAGGGGATTGTGAACACTGAAGCTTTCTTT.

CDR3 nucleotide sequence: TGTGCCAGCAGCTTTAACAGTGCAACTAATGAAAAACTGTTTTTT. Encoded protein: CASSFNSATNEKLFF. The chain recombines TRBV7-9 with TRBJ1-4; D is unresolved. CDR3 length: 15 amino acids. The germline gives CDR1 SEHNR, CDR2 FQNEAQ (reference sequence). V was trimmed by 3 bases and J by 0 bases, leaving 8 bases between them.

The chain employs TRBV30 and TRBJ2-3; 11 bases agree with TRBD2. The CDR3 extends over 14 amino acids. Trimming cost V 4 bases and J 2 bases; bases outside gene matches: 2. Germline CDR1 and CDR2: GTSNPN and SVGIG (reference sequence). CDR3 protein: CAWTSGRLTDTQYF. The CDR3 DNA is TGTGCCTGGACTAGCGGGAGGCTCACAGATACGCAGTATTTT. The variable domain in full, completed from reference TRBV30 and TRBJ2-3, reads SQTIHQWPATLVQPVGSPLSLECTVEGTSNPNLYWYRQAAGRGLQLLFYSVGIGQISSEVPQNLSASRPQDRQFILSSKKLLLSDSGFYLCAWTSGRLTDTQYFGPGTRLTVL.

The CDR3 DNA reads as TGTGCCAGCAGTTACACGACTAGCGGGGCCGGGGAGCTGTTTTTT. It is translated as CASSYTTSGAGELFF. The V gene is TRBV6-5, the J gene TRBJ2-2; 11 nucleotides match TRBD2. Per germline, CDR1 MNHEY and CDR2 SVGAGI. V lost 2 bases and J lost 6; bases outside the gene matches: 2. The CDR3 consists of 15 residues.